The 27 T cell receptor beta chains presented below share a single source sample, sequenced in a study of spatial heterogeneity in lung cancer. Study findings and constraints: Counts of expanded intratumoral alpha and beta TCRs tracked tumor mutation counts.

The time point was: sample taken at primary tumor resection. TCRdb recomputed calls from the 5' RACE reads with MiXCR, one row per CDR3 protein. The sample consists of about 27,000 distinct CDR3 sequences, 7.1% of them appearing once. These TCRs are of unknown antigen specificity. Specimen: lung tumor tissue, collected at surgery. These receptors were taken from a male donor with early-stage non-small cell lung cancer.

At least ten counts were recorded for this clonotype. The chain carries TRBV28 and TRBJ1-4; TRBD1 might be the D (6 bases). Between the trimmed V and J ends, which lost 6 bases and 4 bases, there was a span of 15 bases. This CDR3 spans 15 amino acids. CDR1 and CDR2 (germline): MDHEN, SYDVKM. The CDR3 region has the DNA TGTGCCAGCAGAACCAGCGGACAGAGTAATGAAAAACTGTTTTTT. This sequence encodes CASRTSGQSNEKLFF.

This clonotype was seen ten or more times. CDR3 sequence: CASRRTASYEQYF. The CDR3 bases are TGTGCCAGCAGAAGGACTGCCTCCTACGAGCAGTACTTC. The J gene is TRBJ2-7, the V gene TRBV27, with D perhaps TRBD2 (5 bases). The ends were cut back, 6 bases at V and 0 bases at J, with 9 bases in the middle. CDR1 and CDR2 (germline): MNHEY, SMNVEV (reference sequence). The CDR3 spans 13 residues.

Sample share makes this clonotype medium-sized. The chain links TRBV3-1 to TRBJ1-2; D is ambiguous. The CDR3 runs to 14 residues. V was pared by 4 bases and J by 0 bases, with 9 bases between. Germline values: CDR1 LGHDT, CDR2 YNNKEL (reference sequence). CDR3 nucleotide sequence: TGTGCCAGCAGCCCCCGGGCCACTAACTATGGCTACACCTTC. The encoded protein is CASSPRATNYGYTF.

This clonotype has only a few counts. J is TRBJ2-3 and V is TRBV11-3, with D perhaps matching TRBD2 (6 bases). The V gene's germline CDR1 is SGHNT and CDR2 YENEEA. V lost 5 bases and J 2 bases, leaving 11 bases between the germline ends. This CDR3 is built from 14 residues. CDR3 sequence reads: CASSPSGPTDTQYF. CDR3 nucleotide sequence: TGTGCCAGCAGCCCAAGCGGGCCCACAGATACGCAGTATTTT.

The CDR3: CASSKDRTYEQYF. For the CDR3, the DNA is TGTGCCAGCTCCAAGGACAGGACCTACGAGCAGTACTTC. V is TRBV2 and J is TRBJ2-7; TRBD1 agrees at 7 bases. V shed 8 bases and J 2 bases; nucleotides not matched to a gene: 6. The CDR3 runs to 13 residues. CDR1 and CDR2 from the germline V gene are SNHLY and FYNNEI.

CDR3 bases: TGTGCCAGCAACGACAGGGGGCCCAATCAGCCCCAGCATTTT. Protein sequence: CASNDRGPNQPQHF. The V and J genes are TRBV6-5 and TRBJ1-5, with 10 positions matching TRBD1. The junction had 3 bases not matched to a gene; V was cut back by 7 bases and J by 3 bases. CDR3 length equals 14 residues. Germline V gene data show CDR1 as MNHEY and CDR2 as SVGAGI.

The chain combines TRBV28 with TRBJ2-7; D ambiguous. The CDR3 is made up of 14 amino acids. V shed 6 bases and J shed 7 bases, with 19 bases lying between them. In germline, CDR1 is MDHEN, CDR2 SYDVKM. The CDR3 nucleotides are TGTGCCAGCAGGGTTTCCGGGCGTCTCATTGAGCAGTACTTC. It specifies CASRVSGRLIEQYF.

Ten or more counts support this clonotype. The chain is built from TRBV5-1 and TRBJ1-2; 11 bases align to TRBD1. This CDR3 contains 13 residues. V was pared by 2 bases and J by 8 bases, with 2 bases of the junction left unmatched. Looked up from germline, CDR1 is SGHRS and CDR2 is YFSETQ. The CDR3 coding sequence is TGCGCCAGCAGCTTCGGACAGGGGGCAGGCTACACCTTC. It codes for CASSFGQGAGYTF.

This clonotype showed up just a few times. The CDR3: CASSPFLSSGNTIYF. CDR3 bases: TGTGCCAGCAGCCCCTTCCTGAGCTCTGGAAACACCATATATTTT. V and J are TRBV7-2 and TRBJ1-3; D is uncertain. The germline gives CDR1 SGHTA, CDR2 FQGNSA. Trimming cost V 5 bases and J 0 bases, with 11 bases left between them. This CDR3 is built from 15 residues.

The CDR3 is CASSFATQSDSPLHF. DNA for the CDR3: TGTGCCAGCAGTTTTGCGACCCAGTCAGATTCACCCCTCCACTTT. The rearrangement links TRBV28 to TRBJ1-6; D is ambiguous. Germline values: CDR1 MDHEN, CDR2 SYDVKM. The germline V and J ends were trimmed by 3 bases and 8 bases, with 14 bases remaining between them. The CDR3 runs 15 residues.

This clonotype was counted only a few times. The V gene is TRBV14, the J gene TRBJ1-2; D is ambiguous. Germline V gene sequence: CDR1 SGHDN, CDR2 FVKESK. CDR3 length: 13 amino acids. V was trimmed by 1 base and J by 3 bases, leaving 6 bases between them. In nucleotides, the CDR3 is TGTGCCAGCAGCCAAGTAACAGACTATGGCTACACCTTC. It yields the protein CASSQVTDYGYTF.

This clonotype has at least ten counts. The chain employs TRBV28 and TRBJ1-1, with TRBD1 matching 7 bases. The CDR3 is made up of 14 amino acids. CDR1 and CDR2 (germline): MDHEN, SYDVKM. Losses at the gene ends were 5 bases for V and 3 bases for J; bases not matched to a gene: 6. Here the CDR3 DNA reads TGTGCCAGCAGTCCCCGGGACAGCTACACTGAAGCTTTCTTT. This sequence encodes CASSPRDSYTEAFF.

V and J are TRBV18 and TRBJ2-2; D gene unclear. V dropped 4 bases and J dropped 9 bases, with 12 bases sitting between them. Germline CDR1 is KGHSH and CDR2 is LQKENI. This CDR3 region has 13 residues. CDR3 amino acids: CASSRITTWELFF. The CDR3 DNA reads TGTGCCAGCTCACGAATAACTACCTGGGAGCTGTTTTTT.

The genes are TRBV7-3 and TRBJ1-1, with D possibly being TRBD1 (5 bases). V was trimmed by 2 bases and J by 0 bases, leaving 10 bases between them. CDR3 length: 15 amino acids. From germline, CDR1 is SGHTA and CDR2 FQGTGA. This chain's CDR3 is CASSLQGGVNTEAFF. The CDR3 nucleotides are TGTGCCAGCAGCTTACAGGGTGGGGTGAACACTGAAGCTTTCTTT.

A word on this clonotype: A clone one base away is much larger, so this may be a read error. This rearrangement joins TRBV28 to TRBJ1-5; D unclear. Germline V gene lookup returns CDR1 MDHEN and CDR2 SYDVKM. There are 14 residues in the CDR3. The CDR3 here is CASSLPLSNQPQLF. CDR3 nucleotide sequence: TGTGCCAGCAGTTTACCCCTAAGCAATCAGCCCCAGCTTTTT.

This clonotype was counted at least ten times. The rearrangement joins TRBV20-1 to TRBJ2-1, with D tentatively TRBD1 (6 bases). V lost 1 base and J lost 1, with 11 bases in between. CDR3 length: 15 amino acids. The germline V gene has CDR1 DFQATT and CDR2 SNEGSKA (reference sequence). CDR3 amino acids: CSARAYTGSYNEQFF. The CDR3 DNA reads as TGCAGTGCTAGAGCTTATACAGGGTCCTACAATGAGCAGTTCTTC.

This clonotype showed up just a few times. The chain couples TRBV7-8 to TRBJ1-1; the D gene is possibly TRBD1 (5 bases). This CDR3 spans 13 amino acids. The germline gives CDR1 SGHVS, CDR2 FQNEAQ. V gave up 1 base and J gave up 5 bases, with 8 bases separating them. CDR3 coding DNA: TGTGCCAGCAGCTTAGGGGGGAGGACTGAAGCTTTCTTT. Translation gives CASSLGGRTEAFF.

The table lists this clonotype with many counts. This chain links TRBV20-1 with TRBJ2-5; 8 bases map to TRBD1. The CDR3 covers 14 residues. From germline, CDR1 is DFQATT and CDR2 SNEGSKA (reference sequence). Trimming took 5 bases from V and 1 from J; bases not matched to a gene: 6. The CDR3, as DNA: TGCAGTGCTCCGGACAGGGCCCTCCAAGAGACCCAGTACTTC. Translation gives CSAPDRALQETQYF.

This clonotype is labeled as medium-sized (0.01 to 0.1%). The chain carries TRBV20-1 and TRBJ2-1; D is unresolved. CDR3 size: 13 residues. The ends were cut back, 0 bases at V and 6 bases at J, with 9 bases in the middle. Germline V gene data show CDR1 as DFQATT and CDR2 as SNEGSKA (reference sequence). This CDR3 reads CSARDQLANEQFF. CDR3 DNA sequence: TGCAGTGCTAGAGATCAGCTCGCCAATGAGCAGTTCTTC.

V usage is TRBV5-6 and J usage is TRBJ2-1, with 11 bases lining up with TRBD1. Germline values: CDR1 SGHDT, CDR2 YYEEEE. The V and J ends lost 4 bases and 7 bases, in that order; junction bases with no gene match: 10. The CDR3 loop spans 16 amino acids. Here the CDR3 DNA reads TGTGCCAGCAGCCCGGTTCCGGGACAGGGGGAAAATGAGCAGTTCTTC. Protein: CASSPVPGQGENEQFF.

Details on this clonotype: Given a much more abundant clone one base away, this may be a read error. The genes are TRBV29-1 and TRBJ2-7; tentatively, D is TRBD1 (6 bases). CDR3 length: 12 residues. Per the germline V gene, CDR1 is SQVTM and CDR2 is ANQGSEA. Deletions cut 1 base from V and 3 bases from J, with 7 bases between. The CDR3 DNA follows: TGCAGCGTTGAAGGCAGGGGCTACGAGCAGTACTTC. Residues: CSVEGRGYEQYF.

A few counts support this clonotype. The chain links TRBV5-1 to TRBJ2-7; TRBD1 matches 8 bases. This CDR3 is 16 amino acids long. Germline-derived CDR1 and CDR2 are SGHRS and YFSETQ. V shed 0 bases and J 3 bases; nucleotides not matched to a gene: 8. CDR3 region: CASSLGARTGSYEQYF. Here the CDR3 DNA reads TGCGCCAGCAGCTTGGGGGCCCGGACAGGGAGCTACGAGCAGTACTTC. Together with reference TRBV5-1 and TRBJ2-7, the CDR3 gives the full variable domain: KAGVTQTPRYLIKTRGQQVTLSCSPISGHRSVSWYQQTPGQGLQFLFEYFSETQRNKGNFPGRFSGRQFSNSRSEMNVSTLELGDSALYLCASSLGARTGSYEQYFGPGTRLTVT.

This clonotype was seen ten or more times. CDR3 coding DNA: TGTGCCATACTACAGGGAGGGGACTATGGCTACACCTTC. This translates into CAILQGGDYGYTF. V is TRBV10-3 and J is TRBJ1-2; D is perhaps TRBD1 (6 bases). The V gene lost 9 bases and the J gene lost 3 bases, with 14 bases spanning the gap. Germline values: CDR1 ENHRY, CDR2 SYGVKD. The CDR3 runs 13 residues.

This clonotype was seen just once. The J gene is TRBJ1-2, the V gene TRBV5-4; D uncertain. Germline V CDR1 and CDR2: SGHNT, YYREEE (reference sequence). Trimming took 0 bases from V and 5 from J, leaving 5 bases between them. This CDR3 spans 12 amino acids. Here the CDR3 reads CASSLEAYGYTF. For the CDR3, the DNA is TGTGCCAGCAGCTTGGAGGCTTATGGCTACACCTTC.

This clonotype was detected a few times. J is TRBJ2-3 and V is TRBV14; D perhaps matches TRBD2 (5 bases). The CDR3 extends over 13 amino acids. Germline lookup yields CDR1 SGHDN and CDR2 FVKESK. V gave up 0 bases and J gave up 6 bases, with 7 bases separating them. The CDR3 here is CASSQEREDTQYF. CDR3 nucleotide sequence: TGTGCCAGCAGCCAAGAAAGGGAGGATACGCAGTATTTT.

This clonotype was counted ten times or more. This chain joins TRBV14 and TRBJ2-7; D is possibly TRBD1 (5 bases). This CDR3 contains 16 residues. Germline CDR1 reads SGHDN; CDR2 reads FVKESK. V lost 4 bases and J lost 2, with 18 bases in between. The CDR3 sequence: CASSPTWGRLTYEQYF. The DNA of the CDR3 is TGTGCCAGCAGCCCCACATGGGGCAGACTCACCTACGAGCAGTACTTC.

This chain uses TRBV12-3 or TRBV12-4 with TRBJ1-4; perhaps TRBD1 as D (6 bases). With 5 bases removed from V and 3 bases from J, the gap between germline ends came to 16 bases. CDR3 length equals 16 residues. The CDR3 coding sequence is TGTGCCAGCAGTCCCTTTGGGGGGCCTGCTAATGAAAAACTGTTTTTT. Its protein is CASSPFGGPANEKLFF.